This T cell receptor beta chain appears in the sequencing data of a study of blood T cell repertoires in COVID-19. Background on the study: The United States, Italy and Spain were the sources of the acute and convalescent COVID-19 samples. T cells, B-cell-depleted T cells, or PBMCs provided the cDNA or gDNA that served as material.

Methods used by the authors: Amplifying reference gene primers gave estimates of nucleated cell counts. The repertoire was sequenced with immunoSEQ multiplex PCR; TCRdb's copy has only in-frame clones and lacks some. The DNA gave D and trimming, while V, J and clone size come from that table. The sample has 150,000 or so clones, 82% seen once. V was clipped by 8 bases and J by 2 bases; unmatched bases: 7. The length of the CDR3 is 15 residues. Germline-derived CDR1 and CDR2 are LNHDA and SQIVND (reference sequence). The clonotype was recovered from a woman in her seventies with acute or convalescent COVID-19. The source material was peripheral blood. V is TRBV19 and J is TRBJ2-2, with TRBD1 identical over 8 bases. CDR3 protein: CASGTGTGNTGELFF. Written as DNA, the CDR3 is TGTGCCAGTGGAACCGGGACAGGAAACACCGGGGAGCTGTTTTTT.